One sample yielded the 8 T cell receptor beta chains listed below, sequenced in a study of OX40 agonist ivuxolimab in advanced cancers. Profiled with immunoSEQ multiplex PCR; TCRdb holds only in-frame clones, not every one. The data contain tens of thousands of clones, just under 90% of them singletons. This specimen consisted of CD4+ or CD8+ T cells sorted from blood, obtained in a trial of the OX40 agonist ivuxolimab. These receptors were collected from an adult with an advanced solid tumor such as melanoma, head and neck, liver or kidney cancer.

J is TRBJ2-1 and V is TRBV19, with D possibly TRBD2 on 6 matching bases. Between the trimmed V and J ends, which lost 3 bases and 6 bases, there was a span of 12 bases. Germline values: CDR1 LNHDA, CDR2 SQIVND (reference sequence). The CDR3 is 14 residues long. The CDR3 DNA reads TGTGCCAGTAGTATTGGGCTAGCGCTCAATGAGCAGTTCTTC. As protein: CASSIGLALNEQFF.

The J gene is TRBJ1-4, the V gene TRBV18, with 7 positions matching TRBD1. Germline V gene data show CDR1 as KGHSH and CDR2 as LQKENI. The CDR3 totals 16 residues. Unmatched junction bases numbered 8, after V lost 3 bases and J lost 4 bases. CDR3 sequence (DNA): TGTGCCAGCTCACCGCGACAGGGAGGCCTTAATGAAAAACTGTTTTTT. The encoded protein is CASSPRQGGLNEKLFF.

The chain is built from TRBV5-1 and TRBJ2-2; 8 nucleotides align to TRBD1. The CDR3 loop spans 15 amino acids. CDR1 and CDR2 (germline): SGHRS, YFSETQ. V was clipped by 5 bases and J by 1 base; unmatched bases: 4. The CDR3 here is CASRTGALNTGELFF. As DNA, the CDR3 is TGCGCCAGCAGGACAGGGGCCTTGAACACCGGGGAGCTGTTTTTT.

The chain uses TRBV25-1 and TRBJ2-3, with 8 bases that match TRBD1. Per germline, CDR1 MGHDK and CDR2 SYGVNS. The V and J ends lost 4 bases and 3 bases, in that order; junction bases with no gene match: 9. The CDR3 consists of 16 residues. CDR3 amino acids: CASSASGQGWTDTQYF. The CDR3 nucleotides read TGTGCCAGCAGTGCCTCAGGACAGGGATGGACAGATACGCAGTATTTT.

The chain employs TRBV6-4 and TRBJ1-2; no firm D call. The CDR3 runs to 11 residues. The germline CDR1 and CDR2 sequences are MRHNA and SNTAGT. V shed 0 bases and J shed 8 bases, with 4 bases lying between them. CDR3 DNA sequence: TGTGCCAGCAGTGACTCCCTCGGCTACACCTTC. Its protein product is CASSDSLGYTF.

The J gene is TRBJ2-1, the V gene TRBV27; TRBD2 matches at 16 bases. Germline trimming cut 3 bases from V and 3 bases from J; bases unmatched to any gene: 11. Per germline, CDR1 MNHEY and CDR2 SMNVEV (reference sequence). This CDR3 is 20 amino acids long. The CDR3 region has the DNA TGTGCCAGCAGTTTTGGGACTAGCGGGAGGGGGAGGGGTCTCTACAATGAGCAGTTCTTC. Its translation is CASSFGTSGRGRGLYNEQFF.

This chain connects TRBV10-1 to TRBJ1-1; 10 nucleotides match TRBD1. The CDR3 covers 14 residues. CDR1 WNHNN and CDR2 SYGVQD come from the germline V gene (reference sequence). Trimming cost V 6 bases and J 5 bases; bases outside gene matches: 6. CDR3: CASSSDRGGTEAFF. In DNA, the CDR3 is TGCGCCAGCAGCTCGGACAGGGGGGGAACTGAAGCTTTCTTT.

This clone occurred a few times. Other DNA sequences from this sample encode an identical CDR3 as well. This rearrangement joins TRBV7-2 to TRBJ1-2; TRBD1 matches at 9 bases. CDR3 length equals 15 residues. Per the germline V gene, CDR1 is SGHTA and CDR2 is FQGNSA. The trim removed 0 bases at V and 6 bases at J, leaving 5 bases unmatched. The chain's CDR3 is CASSLATGGADGYTF. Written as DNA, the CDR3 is TGTGCCAGCAGCTTAGCTACAGGGGGCGCGGATGGCTACACCTTC.